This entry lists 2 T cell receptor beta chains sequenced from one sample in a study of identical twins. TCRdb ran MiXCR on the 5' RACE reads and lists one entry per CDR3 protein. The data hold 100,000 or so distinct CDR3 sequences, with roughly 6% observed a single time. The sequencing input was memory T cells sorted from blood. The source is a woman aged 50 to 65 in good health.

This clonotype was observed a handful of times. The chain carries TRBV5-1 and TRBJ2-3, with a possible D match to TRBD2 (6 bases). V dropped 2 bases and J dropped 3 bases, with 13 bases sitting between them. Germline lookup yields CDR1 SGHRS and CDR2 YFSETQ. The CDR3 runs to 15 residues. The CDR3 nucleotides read TGCGCCAGCAGCTTCGACGGGAGTAGGACAGATACGCAGTATTTT. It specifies CASSFDGSRTDTQYF.

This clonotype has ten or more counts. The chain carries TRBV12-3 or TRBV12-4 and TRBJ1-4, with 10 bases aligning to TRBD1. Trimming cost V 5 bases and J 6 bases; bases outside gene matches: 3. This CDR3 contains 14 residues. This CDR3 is CASSTGTGDEKLFF. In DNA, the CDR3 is TGTGCCAGCAGTACCGGGACAGGGGATGAAAAACTGTTTTTT.